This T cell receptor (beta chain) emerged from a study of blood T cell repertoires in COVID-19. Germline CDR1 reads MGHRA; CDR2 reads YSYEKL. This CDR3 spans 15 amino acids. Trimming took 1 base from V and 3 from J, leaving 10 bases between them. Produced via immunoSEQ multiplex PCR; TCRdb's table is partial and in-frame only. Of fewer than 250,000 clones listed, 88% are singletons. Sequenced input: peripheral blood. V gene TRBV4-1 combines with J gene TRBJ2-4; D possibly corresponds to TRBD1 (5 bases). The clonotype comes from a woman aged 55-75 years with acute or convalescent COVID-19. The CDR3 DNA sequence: TGCGCCAGCAGCCAAGGTCAGGGTGGCAAAAACATTCAGTACTTC. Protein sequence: CASSQGQGGKNIQYF.